The next 7 T cell receptor beta chains were all read from a single sample in a study of cytomegalovirus exposure and HLA in healthy donors. The PCR was carried out with 60 Vbeta primers and 13 Jbeta primers. Assay: immunoSEQ multiplex PCR; the TCRdb copy retains only in-frame clones and omits some. The sample includes about 180,000 clones, about 69% of them seen just once. The sequenced sample consisted of PBMCs. These receptors came from a male donor in good health and CMV-seronegative.

This sequence joins TRBV30 and TRBJ1-6; 9 bases line up with TRBD1. The V gene end was trimmed by 8 bases and the J gene end by 10 bases; junction bases not matched to a gene: 9. CDR3 length: 13 amino acids. Germline loops: CDR1 GTSNPN, CDR2 SVGIG (reference sequence). CDR3 DNA: TGTGCCCGGGGACAGGGTGTAGGCTCACCCCTCCACTTT. Translation gives CARGQGVGSPLHF.

This clone was seen once. This sequence joins TRBV28 and TRBJ2-6; 13 nucleotides line up with TRBD2. J gave up 0 bases and V 6 bases, and 8 bases lay outside the gene matches. Germline V gene sequence: CDR1 MDHEN, CDR2 SYDVKM. The CDR3 runs to 19 residues. CDR3 nucleotide sequence: TGTGCCAGCAGAAGTCGAGGACTAGCGGGGGTCTCTGGGGCCAACGTCCTGACTTTC. This encodes CASRSRGLAGVSGANVLTF.

The genes are TRBV12-5 and TRBJ2-1; D is possibly TRBD2 (5 bases). Germline-derived CDR1 and CDR2 are LGHNT and FRNRAP. This CDR3 contains 14 residues. Deletions cut 0 bases from V and 8 bases from J, with 11 bases between. The CDR3 spells CASGLVLELHEQFF. CDR3 nucleotide sequence: TGTGCTAGTGGTTTGGTACTAGAGTTACATGAGCAGTTCTTC.

The chain recombines TRBV30 with TRBJ1-2; D is uncertain. This CDR3 spans 12 amino acids. Trimming removed 1 base from V and 8 bases from J, with 11 bases in between. The V gene's germline CDR1 is GTSNPN and CDR2 SVGIG (reference sequence). The CDR3 region has the DNA TGTGCCTGGAGTGATGGCGGAGCGGGCTACACCTTC. Protein: CAWSDGGAGYTF.

The genes are TRBV7-9 and TRBJ1-5; D unresolved. CDR3 length: 14 residues. The V end lost 0 bases, the J end lost 1 base, and 4 bases lay between the germline ends. The V gene's germline CDR1 is SEHNR and CDR2 FQNEAQ (reference sequence). The CDR3 reads CASSLASSNQPQHF. The CDR3, as DNA: TGTGCCAGCAGCTTAGCATCAAGCAATCAGCCCCAGCATTTT.

V gene TRBV4-2 combines with J gene TRBJ1-6, with TRBD1 identical over 12 bases. The germline CDR1 and CDR2 sequences are LGHNA and YNFKEQ. The ends lost 0 bases at V and 9 bases at J; junction bases unmatched: 3. CDR3 length: 16 amino acids. The CDR3 DNA is TGTGCCAGCAGCCAAGATAGGGACAGGGGGCTTTCACCCCTCCACTTT. This codes for CASSQDRDRGLSPLHF.

The rearrangement uses TRBV2 and TRBJ2-3, with 9 bases identical to TRBD2. Unmatched junction bases numbered 4, after V lost 5 bases and J lost 4 bases. The CDR3 extends over 14 amino acids. Germline lookup yields CDR1 SNHLY and CDR2 FYNNEI. The CDR3 loop is CASSLGLAADTQYF. CDR3 DNA sequence: TGTGCCAGCAGTTTGGGACTAGCCGCAGATACGCAGTATTTT.